Sequencing of this T cell receptor beta chain was carried out in a study of blood T cell repertoires in COVID-19. Study-wide context: Researchers got acute and convalescent COVID-19 samples from the United States, Italy and Spain. Nucleic acid was either cDNA or gDNA, and it came from T cells, B-cell-depleted T cells, or PBMCs.

This CDR3 has 14 amino acids. The germline gives CDR1 KGHDR, CDR2 SFDVKD. V was shortened by 4 bases and J by 11 bases, with 17 bases between the two germline ends. Authors' analysis steps: Reference gene primers were amplified, and this amplification served to estimate nucleated cell counts. TCRdb's copy holds only in-frame clones and misses some; the assay was immunoSEQ multiplex PCR. That table furnishes V, J and clone size, whereas the DNA furnished D and trimming. The data hold fewer than 200,000 clones, with roughly nine tenths observed a single time. This TCR derives from a man aged 18 to 30 who had recovered from COVID-19. The specimen was peripheral blood. The chain couples TRBV24-1 to TRBJ1-5; no firm D call. The CDR3 loop reads CATSESAAQATQHF. The CDR3 DNA reads TGTGCCACCAGTGAGTCGGCAGCCCAGGCGACCCAGCATTTT.